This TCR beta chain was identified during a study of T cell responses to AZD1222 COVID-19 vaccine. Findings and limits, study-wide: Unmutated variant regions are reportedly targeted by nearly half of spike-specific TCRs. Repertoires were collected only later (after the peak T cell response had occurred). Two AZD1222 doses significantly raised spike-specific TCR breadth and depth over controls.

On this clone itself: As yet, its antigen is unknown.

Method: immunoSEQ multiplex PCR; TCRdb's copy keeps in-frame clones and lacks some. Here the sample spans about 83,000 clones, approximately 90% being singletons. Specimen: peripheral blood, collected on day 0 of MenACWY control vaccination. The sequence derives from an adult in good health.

Here the CDR3 DNA reads TGTGCCAGCAGCGCCCAAGTAGGACTAGCGGGGCTCAATGAGCAGTTCTTC. It yields the protein CASSAQVGLAGLNEQFF. The V and J genes are TRBV3-1 (or the pseudogene TRBV3-2) and TRBJ2-1; TRBD2 matches 12 bases. CDR1 LGHDT and CDR2 YNNKEL come from the germline V gene (reference sequence). J was trimmed by 6 bases and V by 5 bases; bases with no gene match: 11. This CDR3 is 17 amino acids long.